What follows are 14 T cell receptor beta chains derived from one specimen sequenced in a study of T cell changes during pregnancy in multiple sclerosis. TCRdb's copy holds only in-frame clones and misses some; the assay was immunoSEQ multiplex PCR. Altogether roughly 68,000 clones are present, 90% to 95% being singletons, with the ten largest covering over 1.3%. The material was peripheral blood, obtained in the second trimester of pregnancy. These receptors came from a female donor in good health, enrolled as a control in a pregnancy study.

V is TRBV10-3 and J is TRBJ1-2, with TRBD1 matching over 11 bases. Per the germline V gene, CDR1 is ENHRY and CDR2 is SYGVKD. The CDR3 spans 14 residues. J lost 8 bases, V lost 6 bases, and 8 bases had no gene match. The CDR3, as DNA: TGTGCCATCAGCTCGGACAGGGGGCTAGGCGGCTACACCTTC. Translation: CAISSDRGLGGYTF.

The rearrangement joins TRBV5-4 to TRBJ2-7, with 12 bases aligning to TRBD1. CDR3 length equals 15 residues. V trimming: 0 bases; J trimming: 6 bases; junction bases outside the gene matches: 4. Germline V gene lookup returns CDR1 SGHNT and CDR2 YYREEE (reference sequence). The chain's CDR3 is CASSLAGTGGFEQYF. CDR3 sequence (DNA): TGTGCCAGCAGCTTGGCCGGGACAGGGGGCTTCGAGCAGTACTTC.

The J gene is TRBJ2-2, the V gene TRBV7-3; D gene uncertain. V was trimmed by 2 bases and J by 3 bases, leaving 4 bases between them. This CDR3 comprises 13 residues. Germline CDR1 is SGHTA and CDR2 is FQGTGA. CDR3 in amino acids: CASSLGDTGELFF. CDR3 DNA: TGTGCCAGCAGCTTAGGAGACACCGGGGAGCTGTTTTTT.

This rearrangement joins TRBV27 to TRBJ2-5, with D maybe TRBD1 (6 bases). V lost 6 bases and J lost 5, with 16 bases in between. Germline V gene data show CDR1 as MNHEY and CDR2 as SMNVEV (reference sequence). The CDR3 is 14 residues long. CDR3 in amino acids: CASRGPTQGETQYF. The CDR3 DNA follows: TGTGCCAGCAGAGGGCCGACCCAGGGGGAGACCCAGTACTTC.

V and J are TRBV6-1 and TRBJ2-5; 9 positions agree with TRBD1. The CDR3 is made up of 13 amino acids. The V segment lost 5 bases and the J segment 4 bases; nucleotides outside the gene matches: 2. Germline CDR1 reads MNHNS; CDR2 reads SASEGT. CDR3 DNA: TGTGCCAGCAGTCTGGACAGGGGAGAGACCCAGTACTTC. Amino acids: CASSLDRGETQYF.

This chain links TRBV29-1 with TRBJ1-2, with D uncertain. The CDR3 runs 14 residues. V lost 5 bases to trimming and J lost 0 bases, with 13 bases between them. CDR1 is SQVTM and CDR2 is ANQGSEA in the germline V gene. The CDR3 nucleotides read TGCAGCGTTATACGCGATTATCCTAACTATGGCTACACCTTC. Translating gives CSVIRDYPNYGYTF.

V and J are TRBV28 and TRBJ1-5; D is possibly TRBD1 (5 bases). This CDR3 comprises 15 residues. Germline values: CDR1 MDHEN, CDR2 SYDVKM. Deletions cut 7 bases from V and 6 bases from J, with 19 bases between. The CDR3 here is CASTPRRVLTQPQHF. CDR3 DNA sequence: TGTGCCAGCACCCCTCGCAGGGTACTAACTCAGCCCCAGCATTTT.

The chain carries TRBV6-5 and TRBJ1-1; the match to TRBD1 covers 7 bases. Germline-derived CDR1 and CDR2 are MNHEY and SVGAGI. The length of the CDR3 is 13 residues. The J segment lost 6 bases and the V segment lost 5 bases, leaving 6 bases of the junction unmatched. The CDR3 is CASSHDRAAEAFF. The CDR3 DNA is TGTGCCAGCAGTCACGACAGGGCTGCTGAAGCTTTCTTT.

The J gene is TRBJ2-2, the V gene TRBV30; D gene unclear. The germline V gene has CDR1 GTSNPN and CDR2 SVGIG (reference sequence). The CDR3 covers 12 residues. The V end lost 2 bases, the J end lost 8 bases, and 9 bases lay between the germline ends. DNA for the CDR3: TGTGCCTGGAGTATAAGCGCTGGGGAGCTGTTTTTT. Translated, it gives CAWSISAGELFF.

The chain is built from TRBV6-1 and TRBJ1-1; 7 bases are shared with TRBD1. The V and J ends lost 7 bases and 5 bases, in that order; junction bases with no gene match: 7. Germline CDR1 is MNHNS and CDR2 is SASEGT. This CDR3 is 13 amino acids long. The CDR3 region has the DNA TGTGCCAGCAAGGAGGGGGCGGATACTGAAGCTTTCTTT. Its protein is CASKEGADTEAFF.

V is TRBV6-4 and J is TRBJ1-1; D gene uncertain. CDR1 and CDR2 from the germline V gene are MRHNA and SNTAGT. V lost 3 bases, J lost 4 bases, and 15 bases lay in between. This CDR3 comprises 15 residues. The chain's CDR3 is CASSESEDNPTEAFF. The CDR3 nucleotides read TGTGCCAGCAGTGAATCGGAGGATAATCCCACTGAAGCTTTCTTT.

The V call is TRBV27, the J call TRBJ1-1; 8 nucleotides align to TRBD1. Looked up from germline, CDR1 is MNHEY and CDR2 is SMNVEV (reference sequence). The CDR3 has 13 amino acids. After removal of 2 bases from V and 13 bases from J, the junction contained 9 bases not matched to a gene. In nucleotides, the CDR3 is TGTGCCAGCAGTTTAAGAACAGGGGGACATGATTTCTTT. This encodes CASSLRTGGHDFF.

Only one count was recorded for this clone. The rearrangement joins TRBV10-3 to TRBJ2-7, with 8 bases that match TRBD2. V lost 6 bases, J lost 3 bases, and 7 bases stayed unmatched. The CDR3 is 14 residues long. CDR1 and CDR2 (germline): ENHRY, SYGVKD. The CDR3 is CAIRPGLGHYEQYF. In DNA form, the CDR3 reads TGTGCCATCAGACCGGGACTAGGGCACTACGAGCAGTACTTC.

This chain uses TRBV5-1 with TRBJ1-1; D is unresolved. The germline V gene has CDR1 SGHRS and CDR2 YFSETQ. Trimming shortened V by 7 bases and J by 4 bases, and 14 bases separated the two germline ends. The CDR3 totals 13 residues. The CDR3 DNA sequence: TGCGCCAGCGCGACAATCTCGGCCACTGAAGCTTTCTTT. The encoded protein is CASATISATEAFF. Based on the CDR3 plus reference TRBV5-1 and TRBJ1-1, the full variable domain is KAGVTQTPRYLIKTRGQQVTLSCSPISGHRSVSWYQQTPGQGLQFLFEYFSETQRNKGNFPGRFSGRQFSNSRSEMNVSTLELGDSALYLCASATISATEAFFGQGTRLTVV.